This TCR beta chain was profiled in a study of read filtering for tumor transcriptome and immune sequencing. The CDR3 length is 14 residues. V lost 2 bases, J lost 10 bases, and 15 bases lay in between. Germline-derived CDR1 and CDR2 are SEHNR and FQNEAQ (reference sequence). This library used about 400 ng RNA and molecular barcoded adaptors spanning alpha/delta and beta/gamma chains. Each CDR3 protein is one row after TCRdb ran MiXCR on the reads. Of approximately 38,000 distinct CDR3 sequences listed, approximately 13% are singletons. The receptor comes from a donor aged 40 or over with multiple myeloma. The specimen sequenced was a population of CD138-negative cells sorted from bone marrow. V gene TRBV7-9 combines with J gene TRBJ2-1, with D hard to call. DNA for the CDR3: TGTGCCAGCAGCTTAACGTCCATGGTGGAGGAGCAGTTCTTC. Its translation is CASSLTSMVEEQFF.